The clone carrying this T cell receptor (beta chain) appeared many times. This record belongs to a study of early T cells in non-severe SARS-CoV-2 infection. TCRdb used MiXCR to reprocess the 5' RACE reads, holding one entry per CDR3 protein. The table shows tens of thousands of distinct CDR3 sequences, with over 10% occurring only once. From germline, CDR1 is SNHLY and CDR2 FYNNEI. Trimming at V came to 6 bases and at J to 0 bases, leaving 6 bases not matched to a gene. The CDR3 covers 16 residues. The source of this sequence is an adult who was a healthcare worker with PCR-confirmed SARS-CoV-2 infection or an uninfected control (not recorded which). The gene calls are TRBV2 and TRBJ2-3; TRBD2 matches at 10 bases. Here the sequenced sample was whole blood, taken at baseline. CDR3 protein: CASRAPSGGSTDTQYF. The CDR3, as DNA: TGTGCCAGCAGGGCACCTAGCGGGGGCAGCACAGATACGCAGTATTTT.